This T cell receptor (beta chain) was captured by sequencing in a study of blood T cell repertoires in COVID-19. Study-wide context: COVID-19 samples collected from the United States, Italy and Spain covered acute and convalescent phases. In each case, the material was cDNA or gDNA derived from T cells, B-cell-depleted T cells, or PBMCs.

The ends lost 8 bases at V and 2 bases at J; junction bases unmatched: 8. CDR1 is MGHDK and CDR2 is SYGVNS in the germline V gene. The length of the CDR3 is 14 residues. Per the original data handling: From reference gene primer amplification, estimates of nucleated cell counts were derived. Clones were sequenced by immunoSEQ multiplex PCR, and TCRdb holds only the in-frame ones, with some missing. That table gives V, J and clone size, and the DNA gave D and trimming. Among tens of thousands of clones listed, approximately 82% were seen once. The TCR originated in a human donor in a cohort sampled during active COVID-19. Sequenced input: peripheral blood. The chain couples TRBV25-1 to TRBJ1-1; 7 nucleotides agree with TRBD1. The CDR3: CASERQGYNTEAFF. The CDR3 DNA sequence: TGTGCCAGCGAACGACAGGGATATAACACTGAAGCTTTCTTT.